This T cell receptor beta chain was observed in a study of beta chain features in type 1 diabetes (dated by TCRdb to between 2018 and 2020). About the study as a whole: No differences in mean age, gender distribution, total cell number or subset yield were found between patients and healthy donors. A total of under 140,000,000 sorted cells were examined across all samples, and the number of cells per subset was strongly correlated with RNA yield. The study compared the TCRB repertoires of sorted circulating CD4+ T cell subsets in recently diagnosed type 1 diabetes patients with those in matched healthy donors. Whereas all 30 or so donors provided naive and central memory subsets, regulatory and stem cell-like memory subsets were isolated from just 8 patients and roughly eight healthy donors. The investigation overall reported the following: Because the HLA sub-analyses included only small numbers of individuals, any influence of HLA type on TCRB rearrangement was left unresolved. Type 1 diabetes patients showed a moderate but significant shortening of TCRB CDR3 length in all four CD4+ subsets. Naive, central memory and regulatory TCRB repertoires appeared to be more alike among patients than among healthy donors. At VDJ recombination sites, type 1 diabetes patients had fewer insertions and more deleted nucleotides, which implies abnormalities in thymic rearrangement. PCR might favor shorter templates, but patient and control samples were amplified and corrected together, so any skew would affect both groups equally. Sequencing cDNA rather than genomic DNA could over-represent highly expressing activated cells, although activation and CD3 levels did not differ between groups.

The entire isolated RNA was reverse transcribed using the High Capacity cDNA Reverse Transcription Kit, and thus expressed TCRB transcripts were sequenced. Deep immunoSEQ sequencing was applied to naive, central memory and regulatory T cell samples, giving an average of roughly 3.3 million total reads per sample. Sorted cells were lysed in RLT buffer and RNA was extracted with DNase-treated RNeasy Micro or Mini kits, depending on cell number. Each cell subset was processed on its own to prevent cross-contamination, while patient and healthy donor samples were processed together. Using the immunoSEQ multiplex PCR, TCRB sequences were amplified from cDNA into 87-bp fragments spanning the CDR3 region. Sequencing of the amplicons was performed on the Illumina HiSeq platform. In the original analysis: PCR bias was computationally corrected using synthetic template baselines, reads within Hamming distance 2 were collapsed, and singletons that could not be merged were discarded. Reads were aligned to IMGT to assign V, D and J genes, CDR3 length, and insertions or deletions at six rearrangement sites. Within each subset, clonotype counts were normalized to the number of sorted cells before true diversity and Gini coefficients were calculated with the tcR R package. The overlap coefficient, calculated on TCRB nucleotide sequences, was used to quantify repertoire sharing. Not all clones reach the TCRdb copy of this immuneACCESS table, which keeps in-frame sequences only. Checked studies attribute under half of the gap to unresolved V genes and leave the rest unexplained. Clone size and the V and J calls come from that table; the DNA yielded D and trimming. The sample data list roughly 170,000 clones, and approximately 13% of these were observed just once. The ten largest clonotypes hold 0.55% to 0.8% of the sample.

Each donor gave one peripheral blood draw, approximately 120 mL on average, collected into heparinised tubes. Using a panel that included CD45RO, CCR7, CD25, CD127, CD95 and CD27, naive, central memory, regulatory and stem cell-like memory CD4+ T cells were sorted on a BD FACSAria II. A purity above 98% was achieved for all sorted populations. PBMCs were isolated immediately by Lymphoprep density gradient centrifugation and stained directly without culture. So that batch effects would be minimized, each experiment stained and sorted samples in pairs, pairing one healthy donor with one patient. According to the germline V gene, CDR1 reads MNHNS and CDR2 reads SASEGT. V ends up 3 bases short and J 7 bases short, with an unmatched junction base count of 2. The CDR3 holds 13 amino acids from the cysteine to the phenylalanine. The sequence is cut down to CDR3 DNA, 39 bases in frame from base 1. Comment on this clone: What this receptor recognizes is not known. The input lacks base qualities; no much larger clone sits a single base away.

The chain was built from TRBV6-1 and TRBJ2-2, and TRBD1 aligns with 7 junction nucleotides. The sequence was collected from a woman in her late teens or twenties in good health. The sample comprised central memory CD4+ T cells from blood. The DNA sequence reads TGTGCCAGCAGTGAGACAGGGTTCGGGGAGCTGTTTTTT. This encodes CASSETGFGELFF.